The 26 T cell receptor beta chains listed next were all sequenced from one sample in a study of shared clonotypes between healthy human individuals. Profiling relied on immunoSEQ multiplex PCR, and the TCRdb table lists in-frame clones only, not all of them. The sample includes approximately 980,000 clones, approximately 80% of them seen just once. The sequencing sample was made of memory CD4+ T cells sorted from blood. Sample subset: CD45RA-negative fraction. Receptor source: a man aged 18 to 29 in good health.

The chain couples TRBV4-1 to TRBJ2-5, with TRBD1 matching 12 bases. This CDR3 spans 18 amino acids. Germline trimming cut 1 base from V and 1 base from J; bases unmatched to any gene: 7. Per germline, CDR1 MGHRA and CDR2 YSYEKL. The DNA of the CDR3 is TGCGCCAGCAGCCAAGCTTACGGGACAGGGGGCCTCCAAGAGACCCAGTACTTC. Translating gives CASSQAYGTGGLQETQYF.

V is TRBV6-5 and J is TRBJ1-2, with TRBD1 as a possible D gene (6 bases). The ends were cut back, 0 bases at V and 2 bases at J, with 10 bases in the middle. The germline gives CDR1 MNHEY, CDR2 SVGAGI. The CDR3 is 15 residues long. This CDR3 is CASSYSQGGNYGYTF. DNA for the CDR3: TGTGCCAGCAGTTACTCACAGGGAGGGAACTATGGCTACACCTTC.

The V call is TRBV2, the J call TRBJ2-7; 9 bases match TRBD2. After removal of 6 bases from V and 2 bases from J, the junction contained 5 bases not matched to a gene. In germline, CDR1 is SNHLY, CDR2 FYNNEI. CDR3 length equals 14 residues. The CDR3 region is CASSARLAAYEQYF. The CDR3 coding sequence is TGTGCCAGCAGCGCCCGACTAGCGGCCTACGAGCAGTACTTC.

The chain uses TRBV5-4 and TRBJ2-7; 11 positions agree with TRBD1. This CDR3 spans 15 amino acids. J was trimmed by 3 bases and V by 4 bases; bases with no gene match: 6. Looked up from germline, CDR1 is SGHNT and CDR2 is YYREEE (reference sequence). The CDR3 is CASSMAGTGGYEQYF. The CDR3 nucleotides read TGTGCCAGCAGCATGGCCGGGACAGGGGGCTACGAGCAGTACTTC.

This clone came up a few times. The chain recombines TRBV11-1 with TRBJ2-2; D remains ambiguous. V was shortened by 0 bases and J by 7 bases, with 6 bases between the two germline ends. The germline V gene encodes CDR1 SGHAT and CDR2 FQDESV (reference sequence). CDR3 size: 13 residues. CDR3 sequence: CASSLARYGELFF. The DNA of the CDR3 is TGTGCCAGCAGCTTAGCGCGATACGGGGAGCTGTTTTTT.

The chain has TRBV2 and TRBJ1-6; 7 bases line up with TRBD1. The ends lost 6 bases at V and 6 bases at J; junction bases unmatched: 5. The CDR3 runs to 14 residues. Germline V gives CDR1 SNHLY, CDR2 FYNNEI. This CDR3 reads CASRHDRVNSPLHF. CDR3 coding DNA: TGTGCCAGCAGGCATGACAGGGTTAATTCACCCCTCCACTTT.

The chain recombines TRBV10-3 with TRBJ2-7; TRBD2 aligns across 9 bases. The germline V gene encodes CDR1 ENHRY and CDR2 SYGVKD. J lost 5 bases, V lost 5 bases, and 4 bases had no gene match. CDR3 length: 13 residues. CDR3 DNA sequence: TGTGCCATCAGTTTAGGACTAGCGAACGAGCAGTACTTC. It encodes CAISLGLANEQYF.

The chain has TRBV2 and TRBJ1-2, with a weak D call TRBD1 (6 bases). Germline V gene data show CDR1 as SNHLY and CDR2 as FYNNEI. The CDR3 extends over 14 amino acids. Trimming took off 3 bases at V and 4 bases at J, with 12 bases between the two ends. The CDR3 region is CASSDKGGSYGYTF. The CDR3, as DNA: TGTGCCAGCAGTGACAAGGGGGGCTCCTATGGCTACACCTTC.

This rearrangement joins TRBV27 to TRBJ1-2; possible D gene TRBD1, 6 bases. This CDR3 is 13 amino acids long. The V end was cut by 5 bases, the J end by 8 bases, with 15 bases between. Per the germline V gene, CDR1 is MNHEY and CDR2 is SMNVEV (reference sequence). CDR3 nucleotide sequence: TGTGCCAGCAGTCCCGACAGGCTTTCCGGCTACACCTTC. It yields the protein CASSPDRLSGYTF.

In its sample, this clone was seen a few times. The V call is TRBV2, the J call TRBJ1-4; possible D gene TRBD1, 5 bases. Germline CDR1 is SNHLY and CDR2 is FYNNEI. This CDR3 contains 14 residues. V was shortened by 6 bases and J by 1 base, with 9 bases between the two germline ends. This CDR3 reads CASRPGGTNEKLFF. The CDR3 DNA reads as TGTGCCAGCAGGCCGGGGGGAACTAATGAAAAACTGTTTTTT.

The rearrangement joins TRBV19 to TRBJ2-1, with TRBD2 identical over 7 bases. V gave up 4 bases and J gave up 9 bases; unmatched junction bases: 12. This CDR3 contains 15 residues. Germline V gene sequence: CDR1 LNHDA, CDR2 SQIVND (reference sequence). The chain's CDR3 is CASSNSAGPNTEQFF. In DNA, the CDR3 is TGTGCCAGTAGTAATTCAGCGGGGCCCAACACTGAGCAGTTCTTC.

The rearrangement links TRBV7-9 to TRBJ1-4; a possible D gene is TRBD1 (5 bases). The CDR3 spans 13 residues. V was pared by 4 bases and J by 4 bases, with 7 bases between. Germline values: CDR1 SEHNR, CDR2 FQNEAQ (reference sequence). Here the CDR3 reads CASSSTVNEKLFF. DNA of the CDR3: TGTGCCAGCAGCTCGACAGTTAATGAAAAACTGTTTTTT.

Worth noting for this clone: A much larger clone lies one base from this, so it may be a read error. This chain connects TRBV30 to TRBJ1-3; tentative D call: TRBD1 (5 bases). This CDR3 has 16 residues. Per germline, CDR1 GTSNPN and CDR2 SVGIG (reference sequence). The CDR3 region has the DNA TGTGCCTGGAGAGTGGGTCTGGGGACGGGTGGAAGCACCATATATTTT. Amino acid sequence: CAWRVGLGTGGSTIYF.

This clone was seen a single time. This specimen includes other DNA sequences encoding the same CDR3. This chain connects TRBV5-6 to TRBJ1-4, with 8 bases identical to TRBD1. Looked up from germline, CDR1 is SGHDT and CDR2 is YYEEEE. The V gene end was trimmed by 0 bases and the J gene end by 5 bases; junction bases not matched to a gene: 6. The CDR3 totals 16 residues. CDR3 in amino acids: CASSLGQGRGNEKLFF. CDR3 nucleotides: TGTGCCAGCAGCTTGGGACAGGGGAGAGGGAATGAAAAACTGTTTTTT.

The genes are TRBV10-3 and TRBJ2-3; D may be TRBD1 (6 bases). Germline CDR1 is ENHRY and CDR2 is SYGVKD. V was shortened by 2 bases and J by 4 bases, with 10 bases between the two germline ends. This CDR3 has 14 residues. The CDR3 is CAISEGGGPDTQYF. CDR3 DNA sequence: TGTGCCATCAGTGAGGGGGGCGGGCCAGATACGCAGTATTTT.

V usage is TRBV2 and J usage is TRBJ2-7; D uncertain. Germline V gene sequence: CDR1 SNHLY, CDR2 FYNNEI. The CDR3 has 13 residues. The V end was cut by 7 bases, the J end by 2 bases, with 12 bases between. This CDR3 is CASTLDGTYEQYF. The DNA for the CDR3 is TGTGCCAGCACATTAGACGGAACCTACGAGCAGTACTTC. Using reference TRBV2 and TRBJ2-7 for the parts outside the CDR3, the full variable domain is EPEVTQTPSHQVTQMGQEVILRCVPISNHLYFYWYRQILGQKVEFLVSFYNNEISEKSEIFDDQFSVERPDGSNFTLKIRSTKLEDSAMYFCASTLDGTYEQYFGPGTRLTVT.

A remark on this clone: A much bigger clone sits one base away, suggesting this may be a read error. The sample carries other DNA sequences with the same CDR3. The J gene is TRBJ1-5, the V gene TRBV5-4, with D unresolved. CDR3 length: 12 amino acids. Germline V gene sequence: CDR1 SGHNT, CDR2 YYREEE (reference sequence). V was trimmed by 0 bases and J by 7 bases, leaving 5 bases between them. The CDR3 spells CASSLDNQPQHF. The CDR3 nucleotides are TGTGCCAGCAGCTTGGACAACCAGCCCCAGCATTTT.

V gene TRBV11-2 combines with J gene TRBJ2-7, with D perhaps matching TRBD1 (5 bases). The germline V gene encodes CDR1 SGHAT and CDR2 FQNNGV. The length of the CDR3 is 16 residues. Trimming shortened V by 1 base and J by 1 base, and 14 bases separated the two germline ends. The CDR3 loop reads CASSLGQPLPSYEQYF. The CDR3 DNA sequence: TGTGCCAGCAGCTTAGGACAGCCCCTTCCTTCCTACGAGCAGTACTTC.

The chain carries TRBV28 and TRBJ2-2; maybe TRBD2 (6 bases). Trimming took off 6 bases at V and 3 bases at J, with 14 bases between the two ends. There are 15 residues in the CDR3. The V gene's germline CDR1 is MDHEN and CDR2 SYDVKM. CDR3 amino acids: CASSPGPSDTGELFF. The CDR3 nucleotides read TGTGCCAGCAGCCCCGGCCCTAGCGACACCGGGGAGCTGTTTTTT. Based on the CDR3 plus reference TRBV28 and TRBJ2-2, the full variable domain is DVKVTQSSRYLVKRTGEKVFLECVQDMDHENMFWYRQDPGLGLRLIYFSYDVKMKEKGDIPEGYSVSREKKERFSLILESASTNQTSMYLCASSPGPSDTGELFFGEGSRLTVL.

The chain couples TRBV7-2 to TRBJ2-1; 8 bases map to TRBD2. This CDR3 has 15 amino acids. The V gene's germline CDR1 is SGHTA and CDR2 FQGNSA. V trimming: 4 bases; J trimming: 6 bases; junction bases outside the gene matches: 8. CDR3 DNA: TGTGCCAGCAGCTCTATAAGCGGGGGATTCAATGAGCAGTTCTTC. It encodes CASSSISGGFNEQFF.

This clone was seen only a few times. The identical CDR3 is also encoded by other nucleotide sequences in the sample. The rearrangement joins TRBV2 to TRBJ1-6; 9 bases are a match to TRBD1. The CDR3 is made up of 14 amino acids. CDR1 and CDR2 (germline): SNHLY, FYNNEI. With 6 bases clipped from V and 6 bases from J, the junction kept 3 bases outside the gene matches. As DNA, the CDR3 is TGTGCCAGCAGCCCGGGACAGGGTAATTCACCCCTCCACTTT. Translating it yields CASSPGQGNSPLHF.

CDR3: CSAEGGADEQFF. The CDR3 region has the DNA TGCAGCGCCGAGGGCGGGGCGGATGAGCAGTTCTTC. The chain links TRBV29-1 to TRBJ2-1, with D possibly matching TRBD2 (6 bases). Deletions cut 7 bases from V and 8 bases from J, with 15 bases between. Germline V lookup: CDR1 SQVTM, CDR2 ANQGSEA. There are 12 residues in the CDR3.

The chain employs TRBV5-1 and TRBJ2-7, with a possible D match to TRBD2 (6 bases). The V gene's germline CDR1 is SGHRS and CDR2 YFSETQ. The CDR3 covers 13 residues. V lost 4 bases and J lost 7, with 15 bases in between. DNA for the CDR3: TGCGCCAGCAGCCCGGCAGGGACTGAAGAGCAGTACTTC. It is translated as CASSPAGTEEQYF.

This clone showed up many times. The chain has TRBV7-2 and TRBJ2-2; 11 bases are shared with TRBD2. Germline CDR1 SGHTA, CDR2 FQGNSA. CDR3 size: 16 residues. Losses at the gene ends were 8 bases for V and 4 bases for J; bases not matched to a gene: 9. As DNA, the CDR3 is TGTGCCAGCTTCACTAGCGGGAGTATCAGCACCGGGGAGCTGTTTTTT. This encodes CASFTSGSISTGELFF. The whole variable domain, filled in from reference TRBV7-2 and TRBJ2-2, reads GAGVSQSPSNKVTEKGKDVELRCDPISGHTALYWYRQSLGQGLEFLIYFQGNSAPDKSGLPSDRFSAERTGGSVSTLTIQRTQQEDSAVYLCASFTSGSISTGELFFGEGSRLTVL.

The chain links TRBV7-2 to TRBJ2-1, with D perhaps matching TRBD2 (6 bases). Germline loops: CDR1 SGHTA, CDR2 FQGNSA. V was cut by 4 bases and J by 12 bases, with 16 bases left in between. This CDR3 has 13 amino acids. The CDR3 is CASSYDRTKGQFF. In DNA form, the CDR3 reads TGTGCCAGCAGCTACGACCGGACTAAGGGGCAGTTCTTC.

The gene calls are TRBV19 and TRBJ2-1; a possible D gene is TRBD2 (5 bases). CDR3 length: 15 residues. Germline V lookup: CDR1 LNHDA, CDR2 SQIVND (reference sequence). Trimming removed 5 bases from V and 8 bases from J, with 19 bases in between. The CDR3: CASSSPDPGGDEQFF. Written as DNA, the CDR3 is TGTGCCAGTAGTTCGCCCGATCCAGGAGGCGATGAGCAGTTCTTC.